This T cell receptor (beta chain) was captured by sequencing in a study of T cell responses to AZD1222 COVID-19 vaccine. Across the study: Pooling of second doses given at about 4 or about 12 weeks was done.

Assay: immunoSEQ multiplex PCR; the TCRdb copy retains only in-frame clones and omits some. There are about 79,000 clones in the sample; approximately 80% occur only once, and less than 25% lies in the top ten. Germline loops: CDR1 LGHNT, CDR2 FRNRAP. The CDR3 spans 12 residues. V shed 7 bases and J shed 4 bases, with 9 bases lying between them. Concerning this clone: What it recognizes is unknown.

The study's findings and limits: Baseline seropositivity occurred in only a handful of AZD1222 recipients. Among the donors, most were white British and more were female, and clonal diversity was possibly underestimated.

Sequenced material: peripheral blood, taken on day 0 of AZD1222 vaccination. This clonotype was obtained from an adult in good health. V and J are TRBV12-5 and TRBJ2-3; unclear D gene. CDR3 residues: CASARRADTQYF. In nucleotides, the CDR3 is TGTGCTAGTGCCAGAAGGGCAGATACGCAGTATTTT.